The 29 T cell receptor beta chains given below trace back to one sample, sequenced in a study of blood T cell repertoires in COVID-19. The assay was immunoSEQ multiplex PCR, and TCRdb's table has in-frame clones only and misses some. The sample holds fewer than 75,000 clones, more than 70% seen once. Sample: peripheral blood. The receptor source for this set is an older woman with acute or convalescent COVID-19.

The genes are TRBV12-3 or TRBV12-4 and TRBJ1-5, with D possibly TRBD1 on 5 matching bases. V was pared by 4 bases and J by 5 bases, with 6 bases between. The CDR3 runs 12 residues. The CDR3 protein is CASSWGDQPQHF. The CDR3 DNA sequence: TGTGCCAGCAGTTGGGGCGATCAGCCCCAGCATTTT.

The chain couples TRBV29-1 to TRBJ2-7; TRBD1 matches 7 bases. Looked up from germline, CDR1 is SQVTM and CDR2 is ANQGSEA. The V gene end was trimmed by 0 bases and the J gene end by 3 bases; junction bases not matched to a gene: 5. The CDR3 is made up of 14 amino acids. The CDR3: CSVEDQTGVYEQYF. The CDR3, as DNA: TGCAGCGTTGAAGATCAAACAGGGGTCTACGAGCAGTACTTC.

The chain uses TRBV2 and TRBJ2-5, with D hard to call. The CDR3 is made up of 11 amino acids. Per germline, CDR1 SNHLY and CDR2 FYNNEI. V was trimmed by 7 bases and J by 5 bases, leaving 8 bases between them. The CDR3 bases are TGTGCCAGCATGGTCCAGGAGACCCAGTACTTC. It codes for CASMVQETQYF.

The chain recombines TRBV27 with TRBJ1-2, with 10 positions matching TRBD1. The CDR3 runs to 16 residues. Germline CDR1 reads MNHEY; CDR2 reads SMNVEV (reference sequence). V was clipped by 5 bases and J by 1 base; unmatched bases: 7. As DNA, the CDR3 is TGTGCCAGCAGTCCCGACAGGGGGCCCTTTAACTATGGCTACACCTTC. This gives the protein CASSPDRGPFNYGYTF.

The chain is built from TRBV7-9 and TRBJ1-1; D perhaps matches TRBD1 (5 bases). Deletions cut 3 bases from V and 1 base from J, with 6 bases between. The germline V gene encodes CDR1 SEHNR and CDR2 FQNEAQ (reference sequence). The CDR3 length is 13 residues. For the CDR3, the DNA is TGTGCCAGCAGCTTCCAGGGGAACACTGAAGCTTTCTTT. This sequence encodes CASSFQGNTEAFF.

The chain has TRBV28 and TRBJ2-7; TRBD1 matches at 10 bases. The CDR3 length is 14 residues. The ends lost 3 bases at V and 1 base at J; junction bases unmatched: 0. In germline, CDR1 is MDHEN, CDR2 SYDVKM. The CDR3 coding sequence is TGTGCCAGCAGTTTGGACAGGGGGTCCTACGAGCAGTACTTC. Protein: CASSLDRGSYEQYF. Together with reference TRBV28 and TRBJ2-7, the CDR3 gives the full variable domain: DVKVTQSSRYLVKRTGEKVFLECVQDMDHENMFWYRQDPGLGLRLIYFSYDVKMKEKGDIPEGYSVSREKKERFSLILESASTNQTSMYLCASSLDRGSYEQYFGPGTRLTVT.

A single count supports this clone. The gene calls are TRBV6-2 or TRBV6-3 and TRBJ2-1; tentative D call: TRBD1 (6 bases). The germline V and J ends were trimmed by 4 bases and 2 bases, with 12 bases remaining between them. CDR3 size: 15 residues. The germline V gene encodes CDR1 MNHEY and CDR2 SVGEGT. CDR3 residues: CASSSARTAYNEQFF. The CDR3 DNA is TGTGCCAGCAGTTCCGCTCGGACAGCCTACAATGAGCAGTTCTTC.

V gene TRBV10-3 combines with J gene TRBJ2-1; 10 bases agree with TRBD1. Trimming removed 11 bases from V and 3 bases from J; junction bases left unmatched: 19. Looked up from germline, CDR1 is ENHRY and CDR2 is SYGVKD. The CDR3 extends over 18 amino acids. The CDR3 protein is CASRSGQGVDPNYNEQFF. CDR3 DNA sequence: TGTGCCTCCCGCAGCGGACAGGGGGTGGATCCCAACTACAATGAGCAGTTCTTC.

V usage is TRBV3-1 (or the pseudogene TRBV3-2) and J usage is TRBJ1-3; 8 bases align to TRBD1. Germline CDR1 is LGHDT and CDR2 is YNNKEL (reference sequence). With V trimmed by 5 bases and J by 8 bases, 5 bases remained unmatched. The CDR3 is 13 residues long. The CDR3 sequence is CASSFDRGYTIYF. In DNA, the CDR3 is TGTGCCAGCAGCTTTGACAGGGGATACACCATATATTTT.

V gene TRBV24-1 combines with J gene TRBJ2-3; the D gene is possibly TRBD2 (6 bases). CDR3 length equals 14 residues. Germline V lookup: CDR1 KGHDR, CDR2 SFDVKD. Trimming shortened V by 5 bases and J by 1 base, and 9 bases separated the two germline ends. CDR3 amino acids: CATSGGGGTDTQYF. DNA for the CDR3: TGTGCCACCAGTGGGGGCGGGGGCACAGATACGCAGTATTTT.

The table lists this clone with a few counts. This chain uses TRBV13 with TRBJ2-1; TRBD2 aligns across 12 bases. After removal of 1 base from V and 5 bases from J, the junction contained 15 bases not matched to a gene. Germline loops: CDR1 PRHDT, CDR2 FYEKMQ (reference sequence). The CDR3 consists of 20 residues. The CDR3 DNA reads TGTGCCAGCAGCTTAGTGTCTGGGCTAGCGGGGGGGCCTAGCGACAATGAGCAGTTCTTC. Translated: CASSLVSGLAGGPSDNEQFF.

This clone was counted at least ten times. J is TRBJ1-5 and V is TRBV2; D possibly corresponds to TRBD1 (6 bases). V dropped 8 bases and J dropped 3 bases, with 11 bases sitting between them. The CDR3 covers 13 residues. Germline assignment: CDR1 SNHLY and CDR2 FYNNEI. The chain's CDR3 is CASARDTNQPQHF. In DNA form, the CDR3 reads TGTGCCAGCGCACGGGACACCAATCAGCCCCAGCATTTT.

This clone occurred once. The rearrangement joins TRBV3-1 (or the pseudogene TRBV3-2) to TRBJ1-1; tentatively, D is TRBD1 (6 bases). The CDR3 totals 13 residues. V shed 3 bases and J shed 5 bases, with 10 bases lying between them. Per germline, CDR1 LGHDT and CDR2 YNNKEL (reference sequence). The CDR3 is CASSHMGATEAFF. The CDR3 DNA reads as TGTGCCAGCAGCCATATGGGGGCTACTGAAGCTTTCTTT.

The chain links TRBV2 to TRBJ2-1; D is perhaps TRBD2 (6 bases). Looked up from germline, CDR1 is SNHLY and CDR2 is FYNNEI. CDR3 length: 13 residues. The ends were cut back, 8 bases at V and 0 bases at J, with 8 bases in the middle. CDR3 region: CASLGGSYNEQFF. CDR3 in DNA: TGTGCCAGCTTGGGGGGCTCCTACAATGAGCAGTTCTTC.

The J gene is TRBJ2-6, the V gene TRBV6-6, with a tentative D call TRBD2 (5 bases). The CDR3 extends over 15 amino acids. The V gene lost 3 bases and the J gene lost 0 bases, with 6 bases spanning the gap. Germline lookup yields CDR1 MNHNY and CDR2 SVGAGI (reference sequence). Written as DNA, the CDR3 is TGTGCCAGCAGTTATGGGAGCTCTGGGGCCAACGTCCTGACTTTC. This translates into CASSYGSSGANVLTF.

The gene calls are TRBV6-6 and TRBJ2-5; 8 positions agree with TRBD2. Germline assignment: CDR1 MNHNY and CDR2 SVGAGI (reference sequence). Trimming took 5 bases from V and 3 from J; bases not matched to a gene: 8. The CDR3 is 15 amino acids. The CDR3 loop is CASSNLRGGKETQYF. The CDR3 DNA reads TGTGCCAGCAGTAACCTTCGGGGGGGAAAAGAGACCCAGTACTTC.

CDR3 amino acids: CAWSVRGTGGEQYF. The CDR3 bases are TGTGCCTGGAGTGTAAGGGGGACAGGGGGCGAGCAGTACTTC. The chain is built from TRBV30 and TRBJ2-7; 11 nucleotides align to TRBD1. Germline lookup yields CDR1 GTSNPN and CDR2 SVGIG (reference sequence). The V and J ends lost 0 bases and 6 bases, in that order; junction bases with no gene match: 4. The CDR3 is 14 amino acids.

This clone was detected once. The chain recombines TRBV12-3 or TRBV12-4 with TRBJ1-2; no clear D. V shed 5 bases and J shed 2 bases, with 9 bases lying between them. CDR3 length: 13 residues. The CDR3 here is CASSPAGNYGYTF. CDR3 coding DNA: TGTGCCAGCAGTCCCGCAGGAAACTATGGCTACACCTTC.

The chain couples TRBV3-1 (or the pseudogene TRBV3-2) to TRBJ2-5, with 15 bases lining up with TRBD2. Germline V CDR1 and CDR2: LGHDT, YNNKEL (reference sequence). V shed 4 bases and J 5 bases; nucleotides not matched to a gene: 5. This CDR3 has 16 residues. CDR3 sequence: CASSPGLAGGPETQYF. CDR3 DNA sequence: TGTGCCAGCAGCCCAGGACTAGCGGGGGGGCCGGAGACCCAGTACTTC.

V and J are TRBV3-1 (or the pseudogene TRBV3-2) and TRBJ1-4; perhaps TRBD1 as D (5 bases). CDR3 length equals 13 residues. Germline CDR1 and CDR2: LGHDT and YNNKEL (reference sequence). The ends were cut back, 1 base at V and 10 bases at J, with 10 bases in the middle. The chain's CDR3 is CASSQAARGKLFF. CDR3 DNA: TGTGCCAGCAGCCAAGCCGCAAGGGGAAAACTGTTTTTT.

The chain links TRBV6-5 to TRBJ1-2; 11 bases align to TRBD1. Per germline, CDR1 MNHEY and CDR2 SVGAGI. V lost 4 bases and J lost 8; bases outside the gene matches: 9. CDR3 length: 15 amino acids. The CDR3 DNA reads TGTGCCAGCAGTTTCCTTGGACAGGGGGCGCGAGGCTACACCTTC. Translated: CASSFLGQGARGYTF.

The chain has TRBV5-1 and TRBJ2-6; the D gene is possibly TRBD1 (5 bases). The CDR3 sequence is 14 residues long. Germline V gene data show CDR1 as SGHRS and CDR2 as YFSETQ. Trimming left V 4 bases short and J 2 bases short, with 7 bases between. In nucleotides, the CDR3 is TGCGCCAGCAGCCCAGGGCCTGGGGCCAACGTCCTGACTTTC. Amino acid sequence: CASSPGPGANVLTF.

The chain has TRBV5-5 and TRBJ1-3; D may be TRBD1 (6 bases). V was shortened by 2 bases and J by 0 bases, with 15 bases between the two germline ends. Germline CDR1 reads SGHKS; CDR2 reads YYEKEE (reference sequence). The CDR3 has 17 amino acids. CDR3 nucleotide sequence: TGTGCCAGCAGCTTTCTATGGGACACGAACTCTGGAAACACCATATATTTT. Amino acids: CASSFLWDTNSGNTIYF.

The chain links TRBV3-1 (or the pseudogene TRBV3-2) to TRBJ2-7, with 7 bases fitting TRBD1. This CDR3 contains 16 residues. After removal of 4 bases from V and 5 bases from J, the junction contained 14 bases not matched to a gene. Germline assignment: CDR1 LGHDT and CDR2 YNNKEL (reference sequence). CDR3 in amino acids: CASSPSLLRQGHEQYF. CDR3 nucleotides: TGTGCCAGCAGCCCCTCTCTCCTCCGACAGGGCCACGAGCAGTACTTC.

The gene calls are TRBV19 and TRBJ2-1; the D is unclear. Looked up from germline, CDR1 is LNHDA and CDR2 is SQIVND (reference sequence). The CDR3 consists of 15 residues. V lost 3 bases and J lost 0, with 9 bases in between. CDR3: CASSISRSSYNEQFF. The DNA for the CDR3 is TGTGCCAGTAGTATTAGTAGGAGCTCCTACAATGAGCAGTTCTTC.

There are a few counts of this clone. The V and J genes are TRBV2 and TRBJ1-1; D is unclear. Germline CDR1 reads SNHLY; CDR2 reads FYNNEI. V was cut by 6 bases and J by 10 bases, with 15 bases left in between. This CDR3 spans 12 amino acids. In nucleotides, the CDR3 is TGTGCCAGCAGCCCCTGGAGGGCCGGAGCTTTCTTT. This sequence encodes CASSPWRAGAFF.

A few counts support this clone. This chain connects TRBV19 to TRBJ2-2, with 7 bases aligning to TRBD2. From germline, CDR1 is LNHDA and CDR2 SQIVND (reference sequence). Trimming removed 2 bases from V and 6 bases from J; junction bases left unmatched: 24. The CDR3 consists of 21 residues. CDR3 loop: CASSITLEGGGRRGLAGELFF. The CDR3 DNA reads as TGTGCCAGTAGTATAACGCTGGAAGGCGGGGGTCGACGGGGTCTCGCCGGGGAGCTGTTTTTT.

V gene TRBV5-4 combines with J gene TRBJ2-5; 16 bases are a match to TRBD2. This CDR3 is 18 amino acids long. Germline loops: CDR1 SGHNT, CDR2 YYREEE (reference sequence). J was trimmed by 5 bases and V by 5 bases; bases with no gene match: 12. The CDR3 protein is CASSQISGTSGGAETQYF. The CDR3, as DNA: TGTGCCAGCAGTCAGATCTCCGGGACTAGCGGGGGGGCGGAGACCCAGTACTTC. The whole variable domain, remainder taken from reference TRBV5-4 and TRBJ2-5, is ETGVTQSPTHLIKTRGQQVTLRCSSQSGHNTVSWYQQALGQGPQFIFQYYREEENGRGNFPPRFSGLQFPNYSSELNVNALELDDSALYLCASSQISGTSGGAETQYFGPGTRLLVL.

V usage is TRBV25-1 and J usage is TRBJ1-2; TRBD1 aligns across 8 bases. Germline V gene lookup returns CDR1 MGHDK and CDR2 SYGVNS. This CDR3 region has 13 residues. V dropped 8 bases and J dropped 4; count of bases not matched to a gene: 6. CDR3 sequence: CASAPGGGYGYTF. As DNA, the CDR3 is TGTGCCAGCGCCCCAGGGGGCGGCTATGGCTACACCTTC.